This T cell receptor beta chain was documented in a study of blood T cells in healthy people across ages (dated by TCRdb to about 2015). Notes on the research overall: In model experiments, roughly one uniquely barcoded TCR beta cDNA molecule per two T cells was captured by template switching. Age-related changes in TCR beta repertoire diversity were measured in the study by deep sequencing normalized with unique cDNA molecular identifiers. The donors were divided into four age groups: young (average 16 years), middle-aged (around 37), aged (roughly 60) and long-lived (approximately 74). Donors of different ages were randomly distributed across sequencing lanes to avoid experimental bias. Using the same blood draw, the study looked at two additional independent replicas of 1 million unique cDNA reads for two donors, one aged 18 to 30 and the other aged 80 or older. What the work shows at the level of the full study, not this receptor alone: Compared with the aged group, the long-lived group had more naive CD4+ T cells, fewer expanded clones and increased TCR diversity, a pattern suggesting age selection. The percentage of naive T cells measured by flow cytometry correlated strongly with observed TCR beta diversity. Conclusive comparison of naive and antigen-experienced compartments was prevented by the profiling of bulk unsorted PBMCs. Observed TCR beta diversity per million T cells fell roughly linearly with age, and a significant reduction was already apparent by age around 40. Estimates of total diversity based on one million sequenced T cells were considered lower bounds and underestimates. The CMV infection status of donors was not known, potentially confounding age-related changes in expanded clonotypes.

The donors were around 39 Caucasian individuals from Russia, aged roughly 6 to 90 years, who were systemically healthy. Each donor gave around 9.9 milliliters of peripheral blood, collected into EDTA-treated Vacutainer tubes. Ficoll-Paque density-gradient centrifugation was used to isolate PBMCs, with at least 7 million per sample. Total RNA, at least 5 micrograms per sample, was extracted from PBMCs with Trizol reagent. The percentages of naive CD45RAhigh/CD27high T cells were determined by flow cytometry on a PBMC aliquot from every donor. Receptor libraries were prepared by 5' RACE. A second PCR of about 7 to 12 cycles was run with a J-beta primer mix and a sample-barcoded 5' primer. Each TCR beta cDNA molecule received a unique molecular identifier from a template-switch 5' adaptor carrying 12 random nucleotides. Each sample yielded at least 2.5 million CDR3-containing paired-end reads. First-strand cDNA was synthesized from all RNA with the Mint cDNA synthesis kit, primed by a TRBC-specific oligonucleotide. Following uracil-DNA glycosylase treatment, all cDNA underwent a first 18-cycle PCR with the universal primers M1SS and BC2_uni_R. Under the source paper's analysis protocol: Each sample was normalized by randomly selecting 1 million high-quality reads, each carrying a distinct molecular identifier. Instead of being binned into consensus sequences, reads that shared molecular identifiers were thrown out. MiTCR, with a Q25 quality threshold and the strictest error-elimination algorithm, was used for CDR3 identification, clonotype clustering and error correction. A nonparametric unseen species model using Euler transformation provided a lower-bound estimate of total TCR beta diversity. Starting from the raw public reads, TCRdb applied fastp trimming at Q25, assembled clones with MiXCR and retained in-frame beta chains. Every distinct CDR3 protein forms one entry, paired with its most common genes and DNA. For this entry, the V and J calls and clone size follow TCRdb and not the study's own pipeline. The sample table holds roughly 1.9 million distinct CDR3 sequences, of which about two fifths were seen once. Jointly, the top ten make up about 23% of the sample.

This clonotype appeared once. Its binding antigen is unknown. No much larger clonotype is one base removed from it; base qualities were not supplied. The CDR3 runs 16 amino acids, cysteine and phenylalanine included. Only CDR3 DNA is held: 48 bases, read in frame from base 1. Trimming at the junction amounts to 3 bases on V and 0 bases on J, and the germline ends lie 13 bases apart. Here the chain combines TRBV12-3 or TRBV12-4 and TRBJ2-3; TRBD2 is perhaps the D gene, given 6 matching bases. The sample taken for sequencing was blood. This TCR was sampled from a human donor in good health. At the DNA level, the sequence is TGTGCCAGCAGTTTTGGGAGGTCGCGGAGCACAGATACGCAGTATTTT. This is translated as CASSFGRSRSTDTQYF.